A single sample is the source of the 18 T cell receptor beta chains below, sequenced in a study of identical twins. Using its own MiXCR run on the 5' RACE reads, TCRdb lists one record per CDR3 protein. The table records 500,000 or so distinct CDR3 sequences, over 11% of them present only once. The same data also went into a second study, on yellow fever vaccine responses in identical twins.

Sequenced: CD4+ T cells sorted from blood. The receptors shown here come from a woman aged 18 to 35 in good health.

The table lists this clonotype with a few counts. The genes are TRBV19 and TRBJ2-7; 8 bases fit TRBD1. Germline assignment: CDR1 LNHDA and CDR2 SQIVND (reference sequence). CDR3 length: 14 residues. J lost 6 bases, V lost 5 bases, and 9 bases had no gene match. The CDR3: CASSPRTGWREQYF. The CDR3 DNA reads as TGTGCCAGTAGTCCACGGACAGGGTGGCGCGAGCAGTACTTC.

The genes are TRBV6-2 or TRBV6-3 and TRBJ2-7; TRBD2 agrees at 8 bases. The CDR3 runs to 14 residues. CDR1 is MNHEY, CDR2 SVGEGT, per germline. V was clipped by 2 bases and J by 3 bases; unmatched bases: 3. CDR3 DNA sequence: TGTGCCAGCAGTTACGCGGGAGGCGGCTACGAGCAGTACTTC. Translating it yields CASSYAGGGYEQYF.

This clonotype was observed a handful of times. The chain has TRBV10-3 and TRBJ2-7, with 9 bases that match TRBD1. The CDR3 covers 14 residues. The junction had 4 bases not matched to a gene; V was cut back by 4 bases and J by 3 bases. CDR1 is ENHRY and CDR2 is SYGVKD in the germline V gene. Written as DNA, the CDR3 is TGTGCCATCAGTGGGGGACAGGGTGGCTACGAGCAGTACTTC. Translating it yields CAISGGQGGYEQYF.

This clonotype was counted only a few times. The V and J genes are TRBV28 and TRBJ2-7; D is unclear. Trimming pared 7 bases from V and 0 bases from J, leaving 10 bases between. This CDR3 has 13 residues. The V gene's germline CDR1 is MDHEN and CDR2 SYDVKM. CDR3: CASTRRVSYEQYF. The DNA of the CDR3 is TGTGCCAGCACCCGACGGGTCTCCTACGAGCAGTACTTC.

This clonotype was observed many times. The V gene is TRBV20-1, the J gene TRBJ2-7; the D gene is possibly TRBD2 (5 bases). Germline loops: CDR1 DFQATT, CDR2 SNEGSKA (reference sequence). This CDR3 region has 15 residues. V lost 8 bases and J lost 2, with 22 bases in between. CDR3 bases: TGCAGTATTCCCCCCCCCCGGGGTAGGACCTACGAGCAGTACTTC. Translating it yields CSIPPPRGRTYEQYF.

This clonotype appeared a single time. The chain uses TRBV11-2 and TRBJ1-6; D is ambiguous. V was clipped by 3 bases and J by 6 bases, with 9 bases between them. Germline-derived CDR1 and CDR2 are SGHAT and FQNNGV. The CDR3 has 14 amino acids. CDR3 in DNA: TGTGCCAGCAGCTTGATGGACCGTAATTCACCCCTCCACTTT. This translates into CASSLMDRNSPLHF. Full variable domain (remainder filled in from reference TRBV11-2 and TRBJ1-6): EAGVAQSPRYKIIEKRQSVAFWCNPISGHATLYWYQQILGQGPKLLIQFQNNGVVDDSQLPKDRFSAERLKGVDSTLKIQPAKLEDSAVYLCASSLMDRNSPLHFGNGTRLTVT.

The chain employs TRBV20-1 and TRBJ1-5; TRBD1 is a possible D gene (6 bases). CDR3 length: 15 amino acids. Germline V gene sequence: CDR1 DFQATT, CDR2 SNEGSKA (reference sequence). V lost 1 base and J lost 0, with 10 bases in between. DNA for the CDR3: TGCAGTGCTAGAGCTGGACAGCTTAGCAATCAGCCCCAGCATTTT. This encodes CSARAGQLSNQPQHF.

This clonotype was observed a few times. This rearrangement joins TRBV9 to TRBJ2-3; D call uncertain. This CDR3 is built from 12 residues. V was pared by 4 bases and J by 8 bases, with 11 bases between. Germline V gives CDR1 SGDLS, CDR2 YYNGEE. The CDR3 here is CASSPGPGTQYF. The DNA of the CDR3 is TGTGCCAGCAGCCCCGGTCCCGGTACGCAGTATTTT.

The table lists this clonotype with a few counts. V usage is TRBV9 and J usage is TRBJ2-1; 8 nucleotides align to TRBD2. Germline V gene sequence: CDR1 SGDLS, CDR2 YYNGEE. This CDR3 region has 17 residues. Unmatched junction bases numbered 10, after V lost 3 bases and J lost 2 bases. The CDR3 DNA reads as TGTGCCAGCAGCGCCAGCGGGAGCCGAGGCGCCTACAATGAGCAGTTCTTC. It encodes CASSASGSRGAYNEQFF. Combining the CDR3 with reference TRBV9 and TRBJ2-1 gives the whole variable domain DSGVTQTPKHLITATGQRVTLRCSPRSGDLSVYWYQQSLDQGLQFLIQYYNGEERAKGNILERFSAQQFPDLHSELNLSSLELGDSALYFCASSASGSRGAYNEQFFGPGTRLTVL.

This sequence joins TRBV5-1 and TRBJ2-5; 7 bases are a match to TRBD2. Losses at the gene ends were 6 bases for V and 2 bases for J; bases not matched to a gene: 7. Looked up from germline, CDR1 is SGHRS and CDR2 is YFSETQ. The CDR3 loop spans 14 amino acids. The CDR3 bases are TGCGCCAGCACCAGGAGCGGGGCACAAGAGACCCAGTACTTC. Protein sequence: CASTRSGAQETQYF.

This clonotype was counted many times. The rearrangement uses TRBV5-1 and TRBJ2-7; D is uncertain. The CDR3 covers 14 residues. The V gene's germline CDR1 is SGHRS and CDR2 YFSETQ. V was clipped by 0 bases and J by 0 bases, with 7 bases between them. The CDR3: CASSLERSSYEQYF. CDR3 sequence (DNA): TGCGCCAGCAGCTTGGAAAGGAGCTCCTACGAGCAGTACTTC.

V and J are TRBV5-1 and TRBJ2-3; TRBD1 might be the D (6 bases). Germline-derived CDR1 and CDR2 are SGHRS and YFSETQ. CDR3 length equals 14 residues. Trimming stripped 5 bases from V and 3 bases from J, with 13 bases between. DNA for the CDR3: TGCGCCAGCAGATGGCAGGGGTCTACAGATACGCAGTATTTT. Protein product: CASRWQGSTDTQYF.

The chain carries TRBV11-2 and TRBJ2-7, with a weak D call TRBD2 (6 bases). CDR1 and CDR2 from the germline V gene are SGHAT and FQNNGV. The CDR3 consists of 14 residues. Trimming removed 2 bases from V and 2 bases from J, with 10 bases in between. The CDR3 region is CASSLTSKTYEQYF. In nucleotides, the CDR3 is TGTGCCAGCAGCTTAACTAGCAAAACCTACGAGCAGTACTTC.

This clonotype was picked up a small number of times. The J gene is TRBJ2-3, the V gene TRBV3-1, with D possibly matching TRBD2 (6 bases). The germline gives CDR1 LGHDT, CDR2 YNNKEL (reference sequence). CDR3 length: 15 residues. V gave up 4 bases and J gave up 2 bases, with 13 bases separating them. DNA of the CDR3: TGTGCCAGCAGCCTCTTAGCGGTCCACACAGATACGCAGTATTTT. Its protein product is CASSLLAVHTDTQYF.

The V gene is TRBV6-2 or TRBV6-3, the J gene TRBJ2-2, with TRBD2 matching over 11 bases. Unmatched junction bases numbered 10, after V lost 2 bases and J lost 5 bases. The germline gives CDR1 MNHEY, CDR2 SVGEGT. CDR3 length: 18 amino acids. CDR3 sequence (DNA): TGTGCCAGCAGTTACGGTGGTAGCGGGGGGGCGACGACCGGGGAGCTGTTTTTT. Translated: CASSYGGSGGATTGELFF.

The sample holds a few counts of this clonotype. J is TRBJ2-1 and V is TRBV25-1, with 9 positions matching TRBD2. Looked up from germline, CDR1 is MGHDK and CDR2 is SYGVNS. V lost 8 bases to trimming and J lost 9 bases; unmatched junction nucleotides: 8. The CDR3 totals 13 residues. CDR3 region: CASGGGGAGEQFF. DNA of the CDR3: TGTGCCAGCGGAGGCGGGGGGGCCGGTGAGCAGTTCTTC.

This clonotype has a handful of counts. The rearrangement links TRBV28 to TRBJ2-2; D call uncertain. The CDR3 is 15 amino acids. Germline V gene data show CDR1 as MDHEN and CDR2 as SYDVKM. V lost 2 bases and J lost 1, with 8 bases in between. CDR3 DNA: TGTGCCAGCAGTTTAAGCGAAGGGAACACCGGGGAGCTGTTTTTT. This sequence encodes CASSLSEGNTGELFF.

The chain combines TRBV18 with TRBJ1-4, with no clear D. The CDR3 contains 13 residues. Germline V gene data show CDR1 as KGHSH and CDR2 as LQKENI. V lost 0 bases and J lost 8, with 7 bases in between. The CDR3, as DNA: TGTGCCAGCTCACCACCGTTACGCGAAAAACTGTTTTTT. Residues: CASSPPLREKLFF.